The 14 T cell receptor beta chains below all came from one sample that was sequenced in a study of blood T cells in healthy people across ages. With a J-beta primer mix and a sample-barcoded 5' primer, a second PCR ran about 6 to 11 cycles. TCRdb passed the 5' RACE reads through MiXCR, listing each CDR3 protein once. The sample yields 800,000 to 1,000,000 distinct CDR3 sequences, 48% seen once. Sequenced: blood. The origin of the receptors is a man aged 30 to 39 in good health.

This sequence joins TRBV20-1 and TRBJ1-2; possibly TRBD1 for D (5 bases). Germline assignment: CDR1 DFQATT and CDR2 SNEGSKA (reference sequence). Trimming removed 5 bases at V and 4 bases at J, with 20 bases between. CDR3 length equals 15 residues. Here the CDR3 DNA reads TGCAGTGCTCTCCCAACGAGCAGGGCGGCCTATGGCTACACCTTC. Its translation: CSALPTSRAAYGYTF.

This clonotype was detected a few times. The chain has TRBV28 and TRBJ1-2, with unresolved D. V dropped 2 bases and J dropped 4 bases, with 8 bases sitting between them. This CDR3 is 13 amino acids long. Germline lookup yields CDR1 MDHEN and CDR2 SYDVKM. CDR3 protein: CASSLEDFYGYTF. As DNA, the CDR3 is TGTGCCAGCAGTTTAGAGGATTTCTATGGCTACACCTTC.

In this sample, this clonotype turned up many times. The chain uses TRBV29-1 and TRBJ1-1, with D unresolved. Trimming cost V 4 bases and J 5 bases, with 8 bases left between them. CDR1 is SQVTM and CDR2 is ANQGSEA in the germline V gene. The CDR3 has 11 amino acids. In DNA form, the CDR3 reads TGCAGCGTTGTAGGGCGGACTGAAGCTTTCTTT. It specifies CSVVGRTEAFF.

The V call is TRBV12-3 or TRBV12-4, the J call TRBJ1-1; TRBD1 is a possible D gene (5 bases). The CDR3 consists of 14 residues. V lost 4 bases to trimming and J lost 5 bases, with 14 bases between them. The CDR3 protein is CASSSRGSRTEAFF. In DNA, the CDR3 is TGTGCCAGCAGTTCGCGGGGGAGTAGGACTGAAGCTTTCTTT.

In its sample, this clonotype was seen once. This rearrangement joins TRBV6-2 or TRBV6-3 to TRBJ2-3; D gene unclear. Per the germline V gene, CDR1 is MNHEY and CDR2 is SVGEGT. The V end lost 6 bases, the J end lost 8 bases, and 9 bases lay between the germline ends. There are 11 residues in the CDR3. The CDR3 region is CASRGRSTQYF. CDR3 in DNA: TGTGCCAGCAGAGGGCGGAGTACGCAGTATTTT.

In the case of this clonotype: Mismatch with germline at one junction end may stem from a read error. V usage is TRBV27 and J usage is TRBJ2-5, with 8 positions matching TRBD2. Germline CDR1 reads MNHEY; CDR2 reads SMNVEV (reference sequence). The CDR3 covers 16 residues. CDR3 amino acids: CASSISFARGEETRYF. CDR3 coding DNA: TGTGCCAGCAGTATTTCTTTCGCGCGGGGGGAAGAGACCCGGTACTTC.

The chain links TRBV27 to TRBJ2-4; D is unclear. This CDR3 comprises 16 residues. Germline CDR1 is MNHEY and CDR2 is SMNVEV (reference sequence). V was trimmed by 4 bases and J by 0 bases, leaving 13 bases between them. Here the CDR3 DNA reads TGTGCCAGCAGTTCCCCCTCGACATTAGCCAAAAACATTCAGTACTTC. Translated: CASSSPSTLAKNIQYF.

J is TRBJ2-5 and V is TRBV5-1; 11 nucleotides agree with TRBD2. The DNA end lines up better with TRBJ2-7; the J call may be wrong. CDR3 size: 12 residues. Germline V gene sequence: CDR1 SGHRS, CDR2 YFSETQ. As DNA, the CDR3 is TGCGCCAGCGGGACTAGCGGCTACGAGCAGTACTTC. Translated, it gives CASGTSGYEQYF.

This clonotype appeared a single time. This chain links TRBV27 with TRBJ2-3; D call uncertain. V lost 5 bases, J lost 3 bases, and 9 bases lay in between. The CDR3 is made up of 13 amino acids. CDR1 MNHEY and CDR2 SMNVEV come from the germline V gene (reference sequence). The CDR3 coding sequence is TGTGCCAGCAGTGTGATACTGACAGATACGCAGTATTTT. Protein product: CASSVILTDTQYF.

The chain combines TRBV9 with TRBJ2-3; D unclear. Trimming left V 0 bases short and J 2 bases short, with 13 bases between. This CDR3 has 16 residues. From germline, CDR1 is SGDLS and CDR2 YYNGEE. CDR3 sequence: CASSVGSGMYTDTQYF. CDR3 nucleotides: TGTGCCAGCAGCGTAGGGTCTGGGATGTACACAGATACGCAGTATTTT.

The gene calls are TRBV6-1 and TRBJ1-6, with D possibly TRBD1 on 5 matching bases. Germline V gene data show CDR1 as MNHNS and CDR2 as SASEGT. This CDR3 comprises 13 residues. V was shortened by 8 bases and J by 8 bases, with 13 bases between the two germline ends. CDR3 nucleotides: TGTGCCAGCCGGGACTCCAGTCATTCACCCCTCCACTTT. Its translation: CASRDSSHSPLHF.

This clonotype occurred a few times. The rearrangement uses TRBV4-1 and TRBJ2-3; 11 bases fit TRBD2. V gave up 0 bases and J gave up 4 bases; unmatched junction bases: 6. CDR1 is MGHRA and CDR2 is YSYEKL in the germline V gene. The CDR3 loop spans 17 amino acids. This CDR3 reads CASSQDGLAGGSDTQYF. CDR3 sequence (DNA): TGCGCCAGCAGCCAAGATGGGCTAGCGGGGGGATCAGATACGCAGTATTTT.

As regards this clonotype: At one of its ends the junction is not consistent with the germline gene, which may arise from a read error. For the CDR3, the DNA is TGCGTCAGCAGCTTAAGGGGTAGCACAGATACGCAGTATTTT. This gives the protein CVSSLRGSTDTQYF. J is TRBJ2-3 and V is TRBV11-2; D perhaps matches TRBD1 (5 bases). CDR3 length equals 14 residues. CDR1 is SGHAT, CDR2 FQNNGV, per germline.

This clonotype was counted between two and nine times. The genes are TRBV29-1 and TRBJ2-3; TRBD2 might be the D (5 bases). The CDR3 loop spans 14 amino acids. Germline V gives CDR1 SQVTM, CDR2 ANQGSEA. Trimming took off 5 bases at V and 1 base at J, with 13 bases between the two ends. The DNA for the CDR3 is TGCAGCGTTTCTACGGACTCGCGCACAGATACGCAGTATTTT. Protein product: CSVSTDSRTDTQYF.